This T cell receptor (beta chain) was identified in a study of identical twins (dated by TCRdb to the mid-2010s). Study-level background: TCR alpha and beta repertoires from monozygotic twins, unrelated adults of various ages and cord blood were deep-sequenced to test whether fetal clonotypes persist. To rule out contamination, the twin experiments were replicated at different times with different library preparation protocols. General study outcomes and caveats: The excess sharing between twins in beta out-of-frame sequences was weaker because fewer shared sequences reduced the signal-to-noise ratio. Invariant T cells such as MAIT and iNKT could partly confound zero-insertion analyses, although diverse VJ usage argued against such confounding for most clonotypes. Abundant cord blood beta clonotypes had fewer insertions, young adult naive repertoires showed a similar but weaker trend, and memory repertoires showed no such trend. Because the same donors could not be followed over many years, the conclusions depended on cross-sectional statistical analysis. Compared with coincidental sharing between unrelated individuals, an excess of low generation-probability sequences was observed among out-of-frame TCR alpha sequences shared between twins. Recombination models systematically underestimated out-of-frame TCR alpha sharing in monozygotic twins but agreed with sharing between unrelated individuals.

Only healthy Caucasian donors were included. The twin cohort comprised three pairs of female monozygotic twins, all aged about 18 to 29 years. The RNA used for TCR libraries was isolated from peripheral blood mononuclear cells. Receptors were amplified or captured by 5' RACE. TCRdb records Illumina HiSeq 2000 as the sequencer. Template switching introduced a universal primer binding site; the final cDNA contained a unique molecular identifier, enabling accurate counting of TCR cDNA molecules. Specific primers in the conserved constant-segment region were used to synthesize first-strand cDNA for TCR alpha and beta chains. To control for contamination, every cDNA library carried two barcodes: a SMART-Mk sample barcode plus Illumina barcodes. Two successive PCR steps introduced TruSeq adapter sequences along with Illumina sample barcodes. TCR alpha and beta cDNA libraries were sequenced on the Illumina HiSeq platform with custom primers. From the authors' description of their analysis: Unique molecular identifiers were extracted from raw reads with MiGEC, and CDR3 positions were determined with MiXCR. For each individual, recombination models were inferred using an EM algorithm with the repgenHMM and IGoR tools. The analysis of shared clonotypes was done with the tcR package in R, with sharing normalized by the product of cloneset sizes. Out-of-frame nonproductive sequences were analyzed to study raw recombination free of thymic and clonal selection effects. TCRdb reanalyzed the raw reads on its own, using fastp at Q25 for trimming and MiXCR for clone calling, and kept in-frame beta chains. Rows merge per CDR3 protein into single entries with the most common DNA and genes. TCRdb's processing, not the authors' own work, is the source of the V and J calls. This sample lists about 890,000 distinct CDR3 sequences; around 12% were detected once. The biggest ten clones account for 1.5% to 2% of the sample.

The sample holds many counts of this clonotype. The clone's antigen remains unknown. The record has no base qualities; no much larger clone is one base away. From the germline V gene (reference sequence), CDR1 is SEHNR and CDR2 is FQNEAQ. V and J are truncated by 0 bases and 6 bases respectively, leaving an intervening sequence of 11 bases. The CDR3 runs 14 residues from the cysteine to the phenylalanine. CDR3 DNA only is kept here, 42 bases in frame from base 1. The same data also went into a second study, on yellow fever vaccine responses in identical twins. The second publication reports: According to the authors, the vaccine-induced T cell response in identical twins seemed to be partly convergent and partly specific to each individual. Focusing on identical twins, the study followed the T cell clones that responded to the vaccine, and did so with precision.

The chain couples TRBV7-9 to TRBJ1-2, with a tentative D gene TRBD1 over 5 matching bases. This sequence originates from a woman younger than 35 in good health. Sequenced sample: PBMCs. Here the CDR3 is given as CASSLAGATDGYTF. The DNA reads as follows: TGTGCCAGCAGCTTAGCCGGGGCGACGGATGGCTACACCTTC.